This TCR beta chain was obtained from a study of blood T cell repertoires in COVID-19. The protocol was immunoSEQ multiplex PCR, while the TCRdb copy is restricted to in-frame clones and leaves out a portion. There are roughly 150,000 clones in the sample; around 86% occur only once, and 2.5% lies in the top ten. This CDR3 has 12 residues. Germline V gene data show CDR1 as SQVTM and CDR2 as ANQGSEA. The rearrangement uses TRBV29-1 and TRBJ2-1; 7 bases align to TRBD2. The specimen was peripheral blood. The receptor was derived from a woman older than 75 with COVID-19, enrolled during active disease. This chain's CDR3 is CRTKSGNNEQFF. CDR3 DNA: TGCAGGACCAAGAGCGGGAACAATGAGCAGTTCTTC.